This paragraph reports one T cell receptor beta chain. Antigen: not known. Other DNA sequences of this sample code for an identical CDR3. This sample stems from a study of cytomegalovirus exposure and HLA in healthy donors. Findings of the study overall: In a later analysis, common viral pathogens appeared linked to several of the most significant clusters. An Asian-associated ancestry cluster reportedly showed fewer N-insertions than the approximately 660-donor mean in a later analysis.

This CDR3 region has 11 residues. Trimming shortened V by 3 bases and J by 8 bases, and 7 bases separated the two germline ends. Germline V lookup: CDR1 MNHNS, CDR2 SASEGT. PCR used 60 Vbeta primers and 13 Jbeta primers. Method: immunoSEQ multiplex PCR; TCRdb's copy keeps in-frame clones and lacks some. The data contain roughly 73,000 clones, around 82% of them singletons. The TCR was taken from a man aged 35-49 years in good health and CMV-seronegative. Source material: PBMCs. The chain recombines TRBV6-1 with TRBJ1-2; D ambiguous. CDR3 region: CASSEGVGYTF. In nucleotides, the CDR3 is TGTGCCAGCAGTGAGGGAGTGGGCTACACCTTC.